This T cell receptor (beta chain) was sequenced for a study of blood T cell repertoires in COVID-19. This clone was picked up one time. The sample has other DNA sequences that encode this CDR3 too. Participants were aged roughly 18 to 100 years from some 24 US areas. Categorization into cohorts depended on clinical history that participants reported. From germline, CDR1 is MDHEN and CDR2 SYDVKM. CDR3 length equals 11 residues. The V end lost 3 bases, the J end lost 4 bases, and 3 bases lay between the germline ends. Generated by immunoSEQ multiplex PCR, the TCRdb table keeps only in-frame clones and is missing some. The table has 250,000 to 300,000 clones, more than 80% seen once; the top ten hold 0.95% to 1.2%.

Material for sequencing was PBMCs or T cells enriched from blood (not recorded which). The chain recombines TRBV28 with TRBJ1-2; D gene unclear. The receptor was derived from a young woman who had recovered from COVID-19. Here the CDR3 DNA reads TGTGCCAGCAGTTTTCTCTATGGCTACACCTTC. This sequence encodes CASSFLYGYTF.